The table lists the clone carrying this T cell receptor beta chain with many counts. Its antigen is not identified. The source of the sample is a study of T cells in Graves' hyperthyroidism and ophthalmopathy. Study findings and constraints: Also found in blood were most expanded thyroid clonotypes above 0.001.

Researchers amplified the TCR beta CDR3 regions from RNA transcripts. The HTBI primer set drove a first-round RT-PCR of the TCR CDR3. TCRdb re-called the multiplex PCR reads with MiXCR, one entry per CDR3 protein. The data show about 570,000 distinct CDR3 sequences, about 45% seen once. This CDR3 comprises 15 residues. Trimming took 2 bases from V and 5 from J, leaving 16 bases between them. Germline V gene data show CDR1 as LNHNV and CDR2 as YYDKDF (reference sequence). The chain carries TRBV15 and TRBJ2-7, with D perhaps given as TRBD1 or TRBD2 (5 bases each). The sample taken for sequencing was peripheral blood or thyroid tissue (not recorded which). The source of this sequence is an adult woman with Graves' disease, either hyperthyroidism or ophthalmopathy (not recorded which). The CDR3 sequence: CATSRTPGPGNEQYF. CDR3 nucleotides: TGTGCCACCAGCAGAACGCCGGGACCCGGGAACGAGCAGTACTTC. Supplemented by reference TRBV15 and TRBJ2-7, the full variable domain reads DAMVIQNPRYQVTQFGKPVTLSCSQTLNHNVMYWYQQKSSQAPKLLFHYYDKDFNNEADTPDNFQSRRPNTSFCFLDIRSPGLGDTAMYLCATSRTPGPGNEQYFGPGTRLTVT.